A single sample is the source of the 12 T cell receptor beta chains below, sequenced in a study of T cells in Graves' hyperthyroidism and ophthalmopathy. RNA transcripts yielded amplified TCR beta CDR3 regions. First-round RT-PCR targeting the TCR CDR3 was performed with the HTBI primer set. TCRdb ran MiXCR on the multiplex PCR reads and lists one entry per CDR3 protein. The table has some 600,000 distinct CDR3 sequences, about 14% seen once. The sample taken for sequencing was blood. These receptor sequences come from a woman aged 25 to 45 with Graves' hyperthyroidism that later progressed to Graves' ophthalmopathy.

This clonotype appeared a few times. The chain has TRBV7-2 and TRBJ1-4; D is perhaps TRBD1 (6 bases). Looked up from germline, CDR1 is SGHTA and CDR2 is FQGNSA. CDR3 size: 13 residues. V was pared by 3 bases and J by 11 bases, with 13 bases between. CDR3 protein: CASSFKIQGKLFF. In DNA, the CDR3 is TGTGCCAGCAGCTTCAAGATCCAGGGGAAACTGTTTTTT.

This clonotype came up many times. In nucleotides, the CDR3 is TGTGCCAGCAGCTTAGGAGGGGCGCTTAGGGATGGCTACACCTTC. Amino acids: CASSLGGALRDGYTF. V is TRBV13 and J is TRBJ1-2; D perhaps matches TRBD1 (5 bases). This CDR3 is 15 amino acids long. CDR1 PRHDT and CDR2 FYEKMQ come from the germline V gene (reference sequence). The germline V and J ends were trimmed by 0 bases and 6 bases, with 14 bases remaining between them. Filled out from reference TRBV13 and TRBJ1-2, the complete variable domain reads AAGVIQSPRHLIKEKRETATLKCYPIPRHDTVYWYQQGPGQDPQFLISFYEKMQSDKGSIPDRFSAQQFSDYHSELNMSSLELGDSALYFCASSLGGALRDGYTFGSGTRLTVV.

This clonotype showed up just a few times. This chain uses TRBV18 with TRBJ2-7, with D perhaps TRBD1 (5 bases). Trimming shortened V by 0 bases and J by 7 bases, and 16 bases separated the two germline ends. CDR3 length: 15 amino acids. The germline CDR1 and CDR2 sequences are KGHSH and LQKENI. CDR3 bases: TGTGCCAGCTCACCACCGTCCAGGGCGCCCCAGGAGCAGTACTTC. The encoded protein is CASSPPSRAPQEQYF.

In this sample, this clonotype turned up many times. The chain combines TRBV7-8 with TRBJ2-2, with D unresolved. The germline CDR1 and CDR2 sequences are SGHVS and FQNEAQ. The CDR3 runs to 18 residues. Trimming removed 5 bases at V and 4 bases at J, with 23 bases between. The DNA of the CDR3 is TGTGCCAGCAGCCATCCTGGCGAGTCCCAGGCGGCCACCGGGGAGCTGTTTTTT. It encodes CASSHPGESQAATGELFF.

This clonotype has ten or more counts. V and J are TRBV7-9 and TRBJ2-5; 8 positions agree with TRBD1. The better agreement between TRBJ2-3 and the DNA end casts doubt on the J call. Looked up from germline, CDR1 is SEHNR and CDR2 is FQNEAQ (reference sequence). The CDR3 extends over 13 amino acids. The chain's CDR3 is CASSPGTGGTQYF. For the CDR3, the DNA is TGTGCCAGCAGCCCTGGGACAGGAGGCACGCAGTATTTT.

This clonotype occurred many times. This sequence joins TRBV27 and TRBJ2-3; 7 bases align to TRBD2. Germline V lookup: CDR1 MNHEY, CDR2 SMNVEV (reference sequence). V gave up 3 bases and J gave up 2 bases; unmatched junction bases: 2. The CDR3 sequence is 14 residues long. CDR3 in DNA: TGTGCCAGCAGTTTGGGGGGGTTCACAGATACGCAGTATTTT. Its protein is CASSLGGFTDTQYF.

As for this clonotype: This clone may be a read error of a much larger clone one base away. The chain employs TRBV5-5 and TRBJ2-7, with 7 bases that match TRBD1. The V gene's germline CDR1 is SGHKS and CDR2 YYEKEE (reference sequence). After removal of 2 bases from V and 3 bases from J, the junction contained 8 bases not matched to a gene. The CDR3 has 15 residues. The chain's CDR3 is CASSFNRGPIYEQYF. Written as DNA, the CDR3 is TGTGCCAGCAGCTTCAACAGGGGTCCCATCTACGAGCAGTACTTC.

This clonotype has a count of ten or more. CDR3 in DNA: TGCGCCAGCAGCTTGAACAGGGGATGGAGTGAAGCTTTCTTT. Residues: CASSLNRGWSEAFF. The gene calls are TRBV5-1 and TRBJ1-1; 7 bases map to TRBD1. In germline, CDR1 is SGHRS, CDR2 YFSETQ. The CDR3 has 14 residues. After removal of 1 base from V and 7 bases from J, the junction contained 7 bases not matched to a gene.

The chain couples TRBV24-1 to TRBJ2-1, with D hard to call. Trimming left V 4 bases short and J 7 bases short, with 10 bases between. CDR3 size: 13 residues. Germline CDR1 reads KGHDR; CDR2 reads SFDVKD. In nucleotides, the CDR3 is TGTGCCACCAGTGACGTGAAGGTAAATGAGCAGTTCTTC. Translated, it gives CATSDVKVNEQFF.

This chain uses TRBV7-9 with TRBJ1-4, with 8 positions matching TRBD1. The ends lost 5 bases at V and 6 bases at J; junction bases unmatched: 5. The V gene's germline CDR1 is SEHNR and CDR2 FQNEAQ (reference sequence). CDR3 length: 14 amino acids. The CDR3 here is CASSVGQGHEKLFF. The CDR3 DNA reads TGTGCCAGCAGCGTAGGACAGGGACATGAAAAACTGTTTTTT.

This clonotype was seen at least ten times. V and J are TRBV20-1 and TRBJ1-5; tentatively, D is TRBD1 (5 bases). V dropped 2 bases and J dropped 7 bases, with 18 bases sitting between them. Looked up from germline, CDR1 is DFQATT and CDR2 is SNEGSKA (reference sequence). This CDR3 is built from 15 residues. CDR3 amino acids: CSARFLGTGWQPQHF. The CDR3 DNA reads TGCAGTGCTAGATTTCTGGGTACAGGTTGGCAGCCCCAGCATTTT.

Only a few counts were recorded for this clonotype. This chain connects TRBV18 to TRBJ2-7; D may be TRBD2 (6 bases). The V end lost 2 bases, the J end lost 2 bases, and 10 bases lay between the germline ends. Germline lookup yields CDR1 KGHSH and CDR2 LQKENI. The CDR3 consists of 14 residues. CDR3 nucleotides: TGTGCCAGCTCACCAATCGGGAGCCCCTACGAGCAGTACTTC. Protein product: CASSPIGSPYEQYF.